A single sample is the source of the 2 T cell receptor beta chains below, sequenced in a study of regulatory T cells in long-lasting Graves disease. Specified time point: persistent/refractory GD, antithyroid drugs over 5 years with positive TRAb. Isolated PBMC RNA provided the starting material for the TCR library. The authors built TCR beta libraries using iRepertoire HTBI primers and Arm-PCR of CDR3 regions. MiXCR, applied by TCRdb to the multiplex PCR reads, yields one record per CDR3 protein. In the table there are around 400,000 distinct CDR3 sequences, around 20% of which are singletons. Sequenced here: peripheral blood mononuclear cells (PBMCs), sampled when the disease was refractory, from a patient treated with antithyroid drugs. These TCRs come from a female donor with Graves disease.

This chain connects TRBV27 to TRBJ2-3; 7 bases match TRBD1. CDR1 is MNHEY and CDR2 is SMNVEV in the germline V gene (reference sequence). Trimming removed 6 bases from V and 3 bases from J; junction bases left unmatched: 9. The CDR3 is made up of 15 amino acids. In DNA, the CDR3 is TGTGCCAGCAGCCCGACAGGGTGGGGGACAGATACGCAGTATTTT. This translates into CASSPTGWGTDTQYF.

The CDR3 reads CASTGGTENQPQHF. For the CDR3, the DNA is TGTGCCAGTACGGGGGGGACAGAAAATCAGCCCCAGCATTTT. This chain uses TRBV19 with TRBJ1-5; 7 nucleotides align to TRBD1. Germline trimming cut 7 bases from V and 4 bases from J; bases unmatched to any gene: 7. The length of the CDR3 is 14 residues. Germline-derived CDR1 and CDR2 are LNHDA and SQIVND (reference sequence).